These 21 T cell receptor beta chains share one sample of origin, sequenced in a study of cytomegalovirus exposure and HLA in healthy donors. Primers included in the PCR were 60 Vbeta and 13 Jbeta primers. Libraries were prepared by immunoSEQ multiplex PCR; TCRdb keeps only in-frame clonotypes and omits some of them. The data hold about 93,000 clones, with around 81% observed a single time. Source material: PBMCs. The origin of the receptors is a man aged 25-45 years in good health and CMV-seronegative.

This chain connects TRBV5-4 to TRBJ1-4; D unclear. This CDR3 is built from 13 residues. The V gene lost 2 bases and the J gene lost 8 bases, with 10 bases spanning the gap. Germline CDR1 SGHNT, CDR2 YYREEE (reference sequence). CDR3 in DNA: TGTGCCAGCAGCTTTCTCGCAGGCGAAAAACTGTTTTTT. It is translated as CASSFLAGEKLFF.

The CDR3 region has the DNA TGCGCCAGCAGCTTGGCCGGTCAGGGTGTCGAGACCCAGTACTTC. The encoded protein is CASSLAGQGVETQYF. V gene TRBV5-1 combines with J gene TRBJ2-5, with D perhaps TRBD1 (5 bases). Germline V CDR1 and CDR2: SGHRS, YFSETQ. V lost 0 bases, J lost 5 bases, and 14 bases lay in between. The CDR3 runs 15 residues.

In DNA form, the CDR3 reads TGTGCCACCGCACAGACAGGGGAGGGGACCCAGTACTTC. It specifies CATAQTGEGTQYF. This chain uses TRBV6-5 with TRBJ2-5; weak D call: TRBD1 (8 bases). V lost 10 bases to trimming and J lost 7 bases, with 19 bases between them. This CDR3 spans 13 amino acids. The germline gives CDR1 MNHEY, CDR2 SVGAGI.

V and J are TRBV29-1 and TRBJ1-1; 12 nucleotides agree with TRBD1. Germline V CDR1 and CDR2: SQVTM, ANQGSEA. V trimming: 3 bases; J trimming: 5 bases; junction bases outside the gene matches: 10. The CDR3 is 16 amino acids. The CDR3 DNA is TGCAGCGTTGATTTAGGGGACAGGGGGCGTAATACTGAAGCTTTCTTT. Protein: CSVDLGDRGRNTEAFF.

The chain recombines TRBV9 with TRBJ1-1; TRBD1 matches 11 bases. CDR3 size: 16 residues. V lost 3 bases to trimming and J lost 0 bases; unmatched junction nucleotides: 4. Per the germline V gene, CDR1 is SGDLS and CDR2 is YYNGEE. CDR3 amino acids: CASSAGQGALNTEAFF. The CDR3 DNA is TGTGCCAGCAGCGCTGGACAGGGGGCCCTGAACACTGAAGCTTTCTTT.

The J gene is TRBJ2-5, the V gene TRBV15, with TRBD2 as a possible D gene (5 bases). The germline gives CDR1 LNHNV, CDR2 YYDKDF (reference sequence). V lost 0 bases, J lost 9 bases, and 20 bases lay in between. The CDR3 sequence is 16 residues long. CDR3 sequence reads: CATSRETQRLAGAQYF. CDR3 DNA: TGTGCCACCAGCAGAGAGACACAGCGACTCGCCGGGGCCCAGTACTTC. Full variable domain (rest looked up from reference TRBV15 and TRBJ2-5): DAMVIQNPRYQVTQFGKPVTLSCSQTLNHNVMYWYQQKSSQAPKLLFHYYDKDFNNEADTPDNFQSRRPNTSFCFLDIRSPGLGDTAMYLCATSRETQRLAGAQYFGPGTRLLVL.

The rearrangement uses TRBV27 and TRBJ2-1, with a tentative D call TRBD2 (7 bases). The CDR3 contains 16 residues. Trimming pared 2 bases from V and 2 bases from J, leaving 13 bases between. CDR1 and CDR2 (germline): MNHEY, SMNVEV (reference sequence). CDR3 in amino acids: CASSLLGGPPYNEQFF. The CDR3 region has the DNA TGTGCCAGCAGTTTACTGGGGGGGCCGCCCTACAATGAGCAGTTCTTC.

This chain links TRBV15 with TRBJ2-1; 15 nucleotides agree with TRBD2. The CDR3 has 24 residues. Unmatched junction bases numbered 23, after V lost 1 base and J lost 4 bases. Germline lookup yields CDR1 LNHNV and CDR2 YYDKDF (reference sequence). The DNA of the CDR3 is TGTGCCACCAGCAGAGGCCTAGGACTAGCGGGAGGGGGGGGTTCGATAATACTTTACAATGAGCAGTTCTTC. It translates to CATSRGLGLAGGGGSIILYNEQFF.

The chain combines TRBV11-2 with TRBJ2-2; D ambiguous. Germline V gives CDR1 SGHAT, CDR2 FQNNGV. With 2 bases removed from V and 5 bases from J, the gap between germline ends came to 15 bases. The CDR3 runs to 16 residues. The CDR3 DNA reads TGTGCCAGCAGCTTACGGATTCTACAACAGACCGGGGAGCTGTTTTTT. It translates to CASSLRILQQTGELFF.

This chain connects TRBV11-2 to TRBJ2-3, with 8 bases that match TRBD1. The CDR3 has 16 amino acids. J lost 2 bases, V lost 2 bases, and 6 bases had no gene match. CDR1 and CDR2 from the germline V gene are SGHAT and FQNNGV. CDR3 region: CASSLMWTGTTDTQYF. The CDR3, as DNA: TGTGCCAGCAGCTTAATGTGGACAGGGACCACAGATACGCAGTATTTT.

The genes are TRBV13 and TRBJ2-2, with unresolved D. Trimming shortened V by 5 bases and J by 0 bases, and 7 bases separated the two germline ends. CDR3 length equals 14 residues. Germline CDR1 reads PRHDT; CDR2 reads FYEKMQ (reference sequence). DNA of the CDR3: TGTGCCAGCAGCCGGTCCGCGAACACCGGGGAGCTGTTTTTT. Residues: CASSRSANTGELFF.

The rearrangement links TRBV6-1 to TRBJ1-5; 8 bases line up with TRBD1. Germline V gene sequence: CDR1 MNHNS, CDR2 SASEGT. The J segment lost 0 bases and the V segment lost 6 bases, leaving 4 bases of the junction unmatched. There are 15 residues in the CDR3. In nucleotides, the CDR3 is TGTGCCAGCAGGGTAGACAGGGGTAGCAATCAGCCCCAGCATTTT. The encoded protein is CASRVDRGSNQPQHF.

This clone was seen only a few times. This chain joins TRBV6-6 and TRBJ1-2; 7 bases align to TRBD1. This CDR3 is 15 amino acids long. V lost 6 bases and J lost 6; bases outside the gene matches: 13. CDR1 is MNHNY and CDR2 is SVGAGI in the germline V gene (reference sequence). For the CDR3, the DNA is TGTGCCAGCAGCCACTTAGGATTAACAGGGGATGGCTACACCTTC. Its translation: CASSHLGLTGDGYTF.

The V gene is TRBV5-1, the J gene TRBJ1-1; weak D call: TRBD1 (5 bases). In germline, CDR1 is SGHRS, CDR2 YFSETQ. Trimming cost V 4 bases and J 3 bases, with 16 bases left between them. The CDR3 is 15 amino acids. The CDR3 DNA is TGCGCCAGCAGCCCGGACGTCGGAGGGGACACTGAAGCTTTCTTT. Amino acids: CASSPDVGGDTEAFF.

This chain's CDR3 is CASSQGQTSNQPQHF. The CDR3 coding sequence is TGTGCCAGCAGCCAAGGACAGACCAGCAATCAGCCCCAGCATTTT. The V and J genes are TRBV7-2 and TRBJ1-5, with a possible D match to TRBD1 (6 bases). V was clipped by 5 bases and J by 1 base, with 12 bases between them. The CDR3 runs 15 residues. CDR1 is SGHTA, CDR2 FQGNSA, per germline.

This clone was seen a handful of times. The J gene is TRBJ1-5, the V gene TRBV6-6, with D hard to call. The ends were cut back, 2 bases at V and 11 bases at J, with 10 bases in the middle. Germline V gene data show CDR1 as MNHNY and CDR2 as SVGAGI (reference sequence). The CDR3 consists of 12 residues. Here the CDR3 reads CASSYPDTAQHF. CDR3 coding DNA: TGTGCCAGCAGTTACCCAGACACTGCCCAGCATTTT.

This clone was seen a handful of times. The chain combines TRBV6-1 with TRBJ2-7; D is ambiguous. V dropped 7 bases and J dropped 6 bases, with 10 bases sitting between them. The CDR3 runs to 11 residues. CDR1 is MNHNS and CDR2 is SASEGT in the germline V gene. The CDR3 DNA is TGTGCCAGCAAGCTGAGTCGCGAGCAGTACTTC. Its protein is CASKLSREQYF.

V is TRBV27 and J is TRBJ2-1; tentative D call: TRBD2 (6 bases). CDR1 is MNHEY and CDR2 is SMNVEV in the germline V gene (reference sequence). Trimming removed 6 bases from V and 3 bases from J, with 12 bases in between. This CDR3 contains 14 residues. The DNA of the CDR3 is TGTGCCAGCAGGAACAAGGACTACTACAATGAGCAGTTCTTC. Amino acid sequence: CASRNKDYYNEQFF.

The chain links TRBV13 to TRBJ2-5, with D possibly TRBD2 on 6 matching bases. Germline CDR1 and CDR2: PRHDT and FYEKMQ (reference sequence). The V end lost 5 bases, the J end lost 11 bases, and 24 bases lay between the germline ends. This CDR3 comprises 15 residues. As DNA, the CDR3 is TGTGCCAGCAGCCAAAAGGGAGGCGGAAGGAGAGAGCAGTACTTC. Residues: CASSQKGGGRREQYF.

The chain links TRBV4-3 to TRBJ1-2; D gene uncertain. The germline V and J ends were trimmed by 8 bases and 2 bases, with 15 bases remaining between them. The CDR3 runs 14 residues. In germline, CDR1 is LGHNA, CDR2 YSLEER. The CDR3 protein is CASSRGIQNYGYTF. CDR3 sequence (DNA): TGCGCCAGCTCCCGAGGGATCCAAAACTATGGCTACACCTTC.

This clone was seen only a few times. This chain connects TRBV27 to TRBJ2-7, with 9 bases identical to TRBD2. Germline V gives CDR1 MNHEY, CDR2 SMNVEV (reference sequence). This CDR3 contains 14 residues. After removal of 6 bases from V and 2 bases from J, the junction contained 5 bases not matched to a gene. CDR3 in amino acids: CASRREGITYEQYF. DNA of the CDR3: TGTGCCAGCAGGCGGGAGGGAATTACCTACGAGCAGTACTTC.